One sample yielded the 19 T cell receptor beta chains listed below, sequenced in a study of OX40 agonist ivuxolimab in advanced cancers. Library preparation used the immunoSEQ multiplex PCR assay. The immuneACCESS repertoire file appears here via TCRdb, limited to in-frame rearrangements. These files lack a portion of the clones; in checked studies, under half of the deficit traces to unresolved V genes, and the cause of the others is not known. The sample data list 110,000 or so clones, and 75% to 95% of these were observed just once. Over 0.6% of the sample lies in the top ten. Sequences were derived from CD4+ or CD8+ T cells sorted from blood, sampled in a trial of the OX40 agonist ivuxolimab. Receptors originate from an adult with an advanced solid tumor such as melanoma, head and neck, liver or kidney cancer.

This clone was counted only a few times. The chain recombines TRBV15 with TRBJ2-7; TRBD1 matches 10 bases. J lost 5 bases, V lost 0 bases, and 16 bases had no gene match. Germline V lookup: CDR1 LNHNV, CDR2 YYDKDF (reference sequence). There are 19 residues in the CDR3. This CDR3 reads CATSRDLMAVTGGFHEQYF. Written as DNA, the CDR3 is TGTGCCACCAGCAGAGATCTGATGGCGGTGACAGGGGGCTTCCACGAGCAGTACTTC. Filled out from reference TRBV15 and TRBJ2-7, the complete variable domain reads DAMVIQNPRYQVTQFGKPVTLSCSQTLNHNVMYWYQQKSSQAPKLLFHYYDKDFNNEADTPDNFQSRRPNTSFCFLDIRSPGLGDTAMYLCATSRDLMAVTGGFHEQYFGPGTRLTVT.

The V call is TRBV6-4, the J call TRBJ2-2; D not certain. Trimming removed 6 bases at V and 4 bases at J, with 12 bases between. Germline V lookup: CDR1 MRHNA, CDR2 SNTAGT. CDR3 length: 14 amino acids. CDR3 coding DNA: TGTGCCAGCAGGCCCACCCTAATCACCGGGGAGCTGTTTTTT. It yields the protein CASRPTLITGELFF.

The J gene is TRBJ2-3, the V gene TRBV7-6; 8 nucleotides line up with TRBD1. Germline V gene lookup returns CDR1 SGHVS and CDR2 FNYEAQ. The V segment lost 1 base and the J segment 2 bases; nucleotides outside the gene matches: 5. CDR3 length equals 16 residues. CDR3 sequence reads: CASSLDEQGATDTQYF. The CDR3, as DNA: TGTGCCAGCAGCTTAGACGAGCAGGGGGCCACAGATACGCAGTATTTT.

The gene calls are TRBV29-1 and TRBJ2-5, with 7 bases fitting TRBD2. This CDR3 comprises 16 residues. J was trimmed by 5 bases and V by 3 bases; bases with no gene match: 15. Germline V lookup: CDR1 SQVTM, CDR2 ANQGSEA. CDR3 nucleotides: TGCAGCGTTGATGTTGGGGCTGGACTAGTAGGGGAGACCCAGTACTTC. It is translated as CSVDVGAGLVGETQYF.

The chain couples TRBV9 to TRBJ1-2; possibly TRBD1 for D (6 bases). Germline loops: CDR1 SGDLS, CDR2 YYNGEE. The CDR3 has 14 amino acids. Trimming took off 3 bases at V and 3 bases at J, with 12 bases between the two ends. The CDR3 loop reads CASSDLQGDYGYTF. The CDR3 DNA reads as TGTGCCAGCAGCGACTTACAGGGAGACTATGGCTACACCTTC. The full variable domain, in which reference TRBV9 and TRBJ1-2 provide the parts outside the CDR3, is DSGVTQTPKHLITATGQRVTLRCSPRSGDLSVYWYQQSLDQGLQFLIQYYNGEERAKGNILERFSAQQFPDLHSELNLSSLELGDSALYFCASSDLQGDYGYTFGSGTRLTVV.

This sequence joins TRBV19 and TRBJ2-7; TRBD2 matches at 16 bases. This CDR3 has 18 residues. CDR1 and CDR2 from the germline V gene are LNHDA and SQIVND (reference sequence). V shed 3 bases, J shed 2 bases, and the junction held 7 bases outside the gene matches. The CDR3 bases are TGTGCCAGTAGTATCGAGATGGGACTAGCGGGAGGGCCCTACGAGCAGTACTTC. This translates into CASSIEMGLAGGPYEQYF.

J is TRBJ1-5 and V is TRBV9, with D possibly matching TRBD1 (6 bases). Germline V lookup: CDR1 SGDLS, CDR2 YYNGEE. This CDR3 is built from 13 residues. Trimming stripped 6 bases from V and 6 bases from J, with 13 bases between. CDR3 nucleotides: TGTGCCAGCAATCGGGGGGCCGGTCAGCCCCAGCATTTT. Translated, it gives CASNRGAGQPQHF.

This chain uses TRBV2 with TRBJ1-6; 7 bases map to TRBD1. Germline loops: CDR1 SNHLY, CDR2 FYNNEI. This CDR3 has 14 residues. Trimming removed 8 bases from V and 0 bases from J; junction bases left unmatched: 1. The CDR3 reads CASDRDSYNSPLHF. The CDR3 DNA is TGTGCCAGCGACAGGGACTCCTATAATTCACCCCTCCACTTT. The variable domain in full, with the rest retrieved from reference TRBV2 and TRBJ1-6, is EPEVTQTPSHQVTQMGQEVILRCVPISNHLYFYWYRQILGQKVEFLVSFYNNEISEKSEIFDDQFSVERPDGSNFTLKIRSTKLEDSAMYFCASDRDSYNSPLHFGNGTRLTVT.

The genes are TRBV25-1 and TRBJ1-4; D call uncertain. CDR3 length: 16 residues. Germline V gene sequence: CDR1 MGHDK, CDR2 SYGVNS. Trimming cost V 4 bases and J 8 bases, with 20 bases left between them. The CDR3 DNA reads as TGTGCCAGCAGTGGGGATCGTGGGCCCAGGCGGGAAAAACTGTTTTTT. Its protein is CASSGDRGPRREKLFF.

CDR3 bases: TGTGCCAGCAGCTTCCCAGGGGCAGATACGCAGTATTTT. It is translated as CASSFPGADTQYF. This chain links TRBV11-2 with TRBJ2-3; maybe TRBD1 (6 bases). V lost 3 bases and J lost 4, with 8 bases in between. The length of the CDR3 is 13 residues. Germline CDR1 is SGHAT and CDR2 is FQNNGV.

The chain links TRBV9 to TRBJ2-7; TRBD1 is a possible D gene (6 bases). V lost 0 bases to trimming and J lost 3 bases, with 10 bases between them. The CDR3 has 14 residues. Germline V gene data show CDR1 as SGDLS and CDR2 as YYNGEE. Written as DNA, the CDR3 is TGTGCCAGCAGCGTAGGACAGGCTAACTACGAGCAGTACTTC. Translation gives CASSVGQANYEQYF. Variable domain in full (rest from reference TRBV9 and TRBJ2-7): DSGVTQTPKHLITATGQRVTLRCSPRSGDLSVYWYQQSLDQGLQFLIQYYNGEERAKGNILERFSAQQFPDLHSELNLSSLELGDSALYFCASSVGQANYEQYFGPGTRLTVT.

V gene TRBV7-2 combines with J gene TRBJ1-1; D not certain. CDR3 length: 14 residues. Germline CDR1 reads SGHTA; CDR2 reads FQGNSA. V was clipped by 4 bases and J by 2 bases, with 11 bases between them. CDR3 residues: CASSSPVGNTEAFF. CDR3 in DNA: TGTGCCAGCAGCTCGCCCGTGGGTAACACTGAAGCTTTCTTT.

The chain combines TRBV9 with TRBJ2-7; TRBD1 might be the D (7 bases). Germline lookup yields CDR1 SGDLS and CDR2 YYNGEE. The CDR3 totals 15 residues. V dropped 4 bases and J dropped 5 bases, with 19 bases sitting between them. The CDR3 DNA follows: TGTGCCAGCAGCCCAGGAGGGGGACAGCTCGACGAGCAGTACTTC. Translation gives CASSPGGGQLDEQYF.

This rearrangement joins TRBV7-9 to TRBJ1-2; 7 bases agree with TRBD1. V shed 5 bases, J shed 0 bases, and the junction held 12 bases outside the gene matches. Germline CDR1 and CDR2: SEHNR and FQNEAQ (reference sequence). CDR3 size: 17 residues. Here the CDR3 DNA reads TGTGCCAGCAGCAAGGAGGTGACAGGGTTATCTAACTATGGCTACACCTTC. Amino acid sequence: CASSKEVTGLSNYGYTF.

The CDR3 loop reads CASSEVWGSLAGNYNEQFF. The CDR3 nucleotides read TGTGCCAGCAGTGAAGTGTGGGGGTCTTTAGCGGGAAATTACAATGAGCAGTTCTTC. The chain is built from TRBV6-1 and TRBJ2-1, with TRBD2 identical over 8 bases. Trimming at V came to 1 base and at J to 4 bases, leaving 15 bases not matched to a gene. The germline gives CDR1 MNHNS, CDR2 SASEGT. This CDR3 spans 19 amino acids.

In this sample, this clone turned up a few times. V usage is TRBV30 and J usage is TRBJ1-1; unclear D gene. Germline values: CDR1 GTSNPN, CDR2 SVGIG (reference sequence). Trimming took off 3 bases at V and 10 bases at J, with 12 bases between the two ends. This CDR3 region has 11 residues. This CDR3 reads CAWSSSDGAFF. As DNA, the CDR3 is TGTGCCTGGAGCAGCAGTGACGGAGCTTTCTTT. The full variable domain, rest sourced from reference TRBV30 and TRBJ1-1, is SQTIHQWPATLVQPVGSPLSLECTVEGTSNPNLYWYRQAAGRGLQLLFYSVGIGQISSEVPQNLSASRPQDRQFILSSKKLLLSDSGFYLCAWSSSDGAFFGQGTRLTVV.

The V gene is TRBV28, the J gene TRBJ1-4, with TRBD1 identical over 7 bases. The J segment lost 4 bases and the V segment lost 3 bases, leaving 5 bases of the junction unmatched. CDR3 size: 15 residues. Germline CDR1 MDHEN, CDR2 SYDVKM. CDR3 nucleotides: TGTGCCAGCAGTTTCGACAGGGACTTTAATGAAAAACTGTTTTTT. Protein product: CASSFDRDFNEKLFF.

The chain uses TRBV5-1 and TRBJ2-3, with D perhaps being TRBD1 or TRBD2 (5 bases each). Germline V CDR1 and CDR2: SGHRS, YFSETQ. V was pared by 7 bases and J by 0 bases, with 6 bases between. The CDR3 is made up of 12 amino acids. CDR3 nucleotides: TGCGCCAGCGGGGGTAGCACAGATACGCAGTATTTT. This sequence encodes CASGGSTDTQYF. Full variable domain (missing parts from reference TRBV5-1 and TRBJ2-3): KAGVTQTPRYLIKTRGQQVTLSCSPISGHRSVSWYQQTPGQGLQFLFEYFSETQRNKGNFPGRFSGRQFSNSRSEMNVSTLELGDSALYLCASGGSTDTQYFGPGTRLTVL.

As regards this clone: One end of the junction varies from germline; a read error may be responsible. The chain joins TRBV6-1 to TRBJ2-2; no firm D call. The CDR3 is made up of 14 amino acids. The germline gives CDR1 MNHNS, CDR2 SASEGT. The CDR3 region has the DNA TGTGCCAGCAATACTTTCCTGAACACCAGGGAGCTGTTTTTT. This translates into CASNTFLNTRELFF.